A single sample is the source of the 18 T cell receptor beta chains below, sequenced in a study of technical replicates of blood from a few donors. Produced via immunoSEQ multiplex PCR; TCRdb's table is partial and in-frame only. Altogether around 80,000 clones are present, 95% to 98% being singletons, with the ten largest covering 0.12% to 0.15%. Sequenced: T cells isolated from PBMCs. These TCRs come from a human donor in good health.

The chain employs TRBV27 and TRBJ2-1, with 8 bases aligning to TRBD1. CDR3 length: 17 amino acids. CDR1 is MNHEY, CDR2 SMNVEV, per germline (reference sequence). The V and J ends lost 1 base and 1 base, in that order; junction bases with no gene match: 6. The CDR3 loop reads CASSLLPGTGSYNEQFF. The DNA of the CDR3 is TGTGCCAGCAGTTTATTGCCCGGGACAGGTTCCTACAATGAGCAGTTCTTC.

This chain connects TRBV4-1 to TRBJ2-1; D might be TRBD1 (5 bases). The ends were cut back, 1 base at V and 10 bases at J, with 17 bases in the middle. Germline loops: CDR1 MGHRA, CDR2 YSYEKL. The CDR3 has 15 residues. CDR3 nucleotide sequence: TGCGCCAGCAGCCAAGTCGGCCGGGCCCACAGGGAGCAGTTCTTC. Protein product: CASSQVGRAHREQFF.

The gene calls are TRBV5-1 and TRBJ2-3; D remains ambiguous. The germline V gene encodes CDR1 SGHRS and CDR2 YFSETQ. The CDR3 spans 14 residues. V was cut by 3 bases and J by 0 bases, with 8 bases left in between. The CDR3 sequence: CASSSYRSTDTQYF. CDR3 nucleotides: TGCGCCAGCAGCTCGTACCGGAGCACAGATACGCAGTATTTT.

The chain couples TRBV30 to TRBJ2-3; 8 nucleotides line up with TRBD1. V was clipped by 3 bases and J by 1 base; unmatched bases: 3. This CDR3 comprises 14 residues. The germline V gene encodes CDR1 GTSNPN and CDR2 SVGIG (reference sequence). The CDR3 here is CAWSQGQGTDTQYF. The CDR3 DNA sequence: TGTGCCTGGAGCCAGGGACAGGGCACAGATACGCAGTATTTT.

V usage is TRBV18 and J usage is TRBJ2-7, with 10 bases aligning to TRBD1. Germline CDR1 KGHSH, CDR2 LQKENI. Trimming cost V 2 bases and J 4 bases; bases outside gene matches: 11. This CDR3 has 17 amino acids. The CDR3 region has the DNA TGTGCCAGCTCACCATACTTGACAGGGGGCTCGGTGTACGAGCAGTACTTC. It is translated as CASSPYLTGGSVYEQYF.

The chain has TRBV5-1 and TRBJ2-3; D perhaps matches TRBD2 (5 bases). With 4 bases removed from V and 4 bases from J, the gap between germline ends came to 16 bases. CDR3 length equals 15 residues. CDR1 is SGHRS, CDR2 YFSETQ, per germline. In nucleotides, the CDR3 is TGCGCCAGCAGCCCCTCACTAGGGAGATCAGATACGCAGTATTTT. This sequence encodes CASSPSLGRSDTQYF.

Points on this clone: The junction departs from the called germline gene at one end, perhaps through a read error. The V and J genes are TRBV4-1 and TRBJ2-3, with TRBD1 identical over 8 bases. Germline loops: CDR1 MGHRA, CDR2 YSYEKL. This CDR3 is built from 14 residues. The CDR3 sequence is CASSQGISGQGLDF. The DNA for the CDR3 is TGCGCCAGCAGCCAAGGAATCTCTGGACAGGGTCTGGATTTT.

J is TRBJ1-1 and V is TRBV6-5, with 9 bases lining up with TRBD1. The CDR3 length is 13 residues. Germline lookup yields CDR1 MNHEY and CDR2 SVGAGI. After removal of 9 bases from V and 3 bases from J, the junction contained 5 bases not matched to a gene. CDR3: CASYRGRYTEAFF. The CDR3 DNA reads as TGTGCCAGTTACAGGGGGCGGTACACTGAAGCTTTCTTT.

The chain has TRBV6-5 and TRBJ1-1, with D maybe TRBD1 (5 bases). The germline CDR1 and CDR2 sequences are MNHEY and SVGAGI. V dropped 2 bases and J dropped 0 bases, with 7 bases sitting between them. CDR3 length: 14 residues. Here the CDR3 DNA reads TGTGCCAGCAGTTACCGACAGCTGAACACTGAAGCTTTCTTT. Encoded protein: CASSYRQLNTEAFF.

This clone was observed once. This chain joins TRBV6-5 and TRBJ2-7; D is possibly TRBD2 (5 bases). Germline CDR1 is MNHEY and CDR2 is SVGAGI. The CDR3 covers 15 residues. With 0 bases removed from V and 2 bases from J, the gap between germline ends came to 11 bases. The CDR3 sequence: CASSYSSGSTYEQYF. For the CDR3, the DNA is TGTGCCAGCAGTTACTCGAGCGGATCAACCTACGAGCAGTACTTC.

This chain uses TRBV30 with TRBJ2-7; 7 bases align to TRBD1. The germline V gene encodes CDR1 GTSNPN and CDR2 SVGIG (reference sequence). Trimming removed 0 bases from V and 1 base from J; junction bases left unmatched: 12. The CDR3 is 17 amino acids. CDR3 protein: CAWSVLGRGRSSYEQYF. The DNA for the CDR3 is TGTGCCTGGAGTGTACTCGGTAGGGGGCGCAGTTCCTACGAGCAGTACTTC.

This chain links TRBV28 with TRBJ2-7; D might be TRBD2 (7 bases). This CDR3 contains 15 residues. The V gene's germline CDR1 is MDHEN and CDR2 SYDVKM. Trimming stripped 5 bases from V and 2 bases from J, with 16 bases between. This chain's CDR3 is CASSLSDGGPYEQYF. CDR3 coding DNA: TGTGCCAGCAGTCTCAGTGACGGGGGGCCCTACGAGCAGTACTTC.

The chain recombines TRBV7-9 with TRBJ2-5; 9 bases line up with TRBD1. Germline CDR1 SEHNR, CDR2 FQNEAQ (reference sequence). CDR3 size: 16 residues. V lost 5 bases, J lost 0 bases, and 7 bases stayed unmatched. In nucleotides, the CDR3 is TGTGCCAGCAGCGGCAGGGACAGGGCGTACCAAGAGACCCAGTACTTC. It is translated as CASSGRDRAYQETQYF.

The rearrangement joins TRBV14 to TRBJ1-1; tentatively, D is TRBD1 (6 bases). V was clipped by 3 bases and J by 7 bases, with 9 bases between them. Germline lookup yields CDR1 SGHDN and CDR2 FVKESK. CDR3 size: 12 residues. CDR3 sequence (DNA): TGTGCCAGCAGCCAGCCAGGGGTTGAAGCTTTCTTT. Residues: CASSQPGVEAFF.

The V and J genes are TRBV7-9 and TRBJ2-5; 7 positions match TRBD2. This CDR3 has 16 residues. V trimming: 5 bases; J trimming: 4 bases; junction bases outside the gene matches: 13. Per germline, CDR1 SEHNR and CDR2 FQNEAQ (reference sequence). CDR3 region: CASSRDGFGGGETQYF. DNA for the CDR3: TGTGCCAGCAGCAGGGACGGATTCGGCGGGGGAGAGACCCAGTACTTC.

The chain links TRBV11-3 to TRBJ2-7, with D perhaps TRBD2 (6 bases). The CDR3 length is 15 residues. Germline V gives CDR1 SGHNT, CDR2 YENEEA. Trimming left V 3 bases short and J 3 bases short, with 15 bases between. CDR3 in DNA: TGTGCCAGCAGCTTTGCCCATCGGGAGAGCTACGAGCAGTACTTC. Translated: CASSFAHRESYEQYF.

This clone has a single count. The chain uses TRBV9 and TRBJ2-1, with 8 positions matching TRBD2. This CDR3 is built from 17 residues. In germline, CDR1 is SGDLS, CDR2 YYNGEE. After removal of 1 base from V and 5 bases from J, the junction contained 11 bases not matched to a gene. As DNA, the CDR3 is TGTGCCAGCAGCGTAAGGGCATCCCGGGGGGGGCACAATGAGCAGTTCTTC. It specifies CASSVRASRGGHNEQFF.

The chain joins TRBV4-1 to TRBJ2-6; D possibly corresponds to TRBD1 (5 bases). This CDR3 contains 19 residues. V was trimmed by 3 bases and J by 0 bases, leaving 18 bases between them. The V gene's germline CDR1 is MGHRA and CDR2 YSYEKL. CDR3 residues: CASSQGRFQGSSGANVLTF. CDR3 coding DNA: TGCGCCAGCAGCCAGGGAAGGTTCCAGGGAAGCTCTGGGGCCAACGTCCTGACTTTC.